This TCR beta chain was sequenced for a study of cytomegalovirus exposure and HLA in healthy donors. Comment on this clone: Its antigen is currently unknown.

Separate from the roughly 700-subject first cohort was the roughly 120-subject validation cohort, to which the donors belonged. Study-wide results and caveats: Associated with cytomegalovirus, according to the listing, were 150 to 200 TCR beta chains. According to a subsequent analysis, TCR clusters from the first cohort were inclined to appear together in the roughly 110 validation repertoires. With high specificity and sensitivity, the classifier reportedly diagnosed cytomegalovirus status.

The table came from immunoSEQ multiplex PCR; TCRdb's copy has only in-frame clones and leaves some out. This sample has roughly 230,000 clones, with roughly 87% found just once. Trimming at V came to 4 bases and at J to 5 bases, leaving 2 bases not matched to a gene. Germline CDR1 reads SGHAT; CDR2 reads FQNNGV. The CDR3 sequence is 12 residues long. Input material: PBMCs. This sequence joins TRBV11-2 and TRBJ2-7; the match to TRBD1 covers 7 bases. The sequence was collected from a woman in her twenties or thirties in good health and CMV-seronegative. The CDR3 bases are TGTGCCAGCAGCTCCGGACAGGACGAGCAGTACTTC. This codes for CASSSGQDEQYF.